Listed here are 8 T cell receptor beta chains from one sample, sequenced in a study of cytomegalovirus exposure and HLA in healthy donors. The study ran its PCR with 60 Vbeta and 13 Jbeta primers. Here immunoSEQ multiplex PCR was the method, and the copy in TCRdb shows in-frame clones only, minus some. Of some 120,000 clones in the sample, 75% to 90% were seen once. The sequencing input was PBMCs. The receptors derive from a man aged 35 to 55 in good health and CMV-seronegative.

Regarding this clone: The junction does not match germline at one end; this may be a read error. The genes are TRBV7-7 and TRBJ1-3, with D hard to call. CDR3 length: 13 residues. Germline V gene data show CDR1 as SSHAT and CDR2 as FNYEAQ (reference sequence). The CDR3 loop is CASSLALGNTIYF. DNA for the CDR3: TGTGCTAGCAGCTTAGCGTTAGGAAACACCATATATTTT.

V and J are TRBV29-1 and TRBJ1-1, with D possibly TRBD1 on 6 matching bases. CDR3 length: 15 residues. Deletions cut 0 bases from V and 4 bases from J, with 15 bases between. Germline loops: CDR1 SQVTM, CDR2 ANQGSEA. This CDR3 reads CSVEDRKGVGTEAFF. The DNA for the CDR3 is TGCAGCGTTGAAGATCGCAAGGGGGTGGGCACTGAAGCTTTCTTT.

The chain links TRBV29-1 to TRBJ2-7; maybe TRBD2 (6 bases). CDR3 length equals 14 residues. Per germline, CDR1 SQVTM and CDR2 ANQGSEA. V lost 7 bases to trimming and J lost 4 bases, with 20 bases between them. The CDR3 nucleotides are TGCAGCGCCGTACGGGGGAGCGGGCCTTACGAGCAGTACTTC. This codes for CSAVRGSGPYEQYF.

This CDR3 is CASSQARSSRTDTQYF. CDR3 coding DNA: TGTGCCAGCAGCCAAGCGCGGTCGTCTCGCACAGATACGCAGTATTTT. The chain couples TRBV7-9 to TRBJ2-3; D not certain. V lost 5 bases and J 1 base, leaving 16 bases between the germline ends. The CDR3 runs 16 residues. Germline CDR1 SEHNR, CDR2 FQNEAQ (reference sequence).

J is TRBJ2-5 and V is TRBV19; 7 positions match TRBD2. The CDR3 is made up of 14 amino acids. Trimming removed 4 bases from V and 5 bases from J; junction bases left unmatched: 7. CDR1 is LNHDA and CDR2 is SQIVND in the germline V gene (reference sequence). The CDR3 is CASSRSVGGETQYF. CDR3 nucleotide sequence: TGTGCCAGTAGTAGGTCGGTCGGGGGGGAGACCCAGTACTTC.

This chain joins TRBV7-2 and TRBJ2-7; D not certain. There are 14 residues in the CDR3. V was trimmed by 3 bases and J by 6 bases, leaving 15 bases between them. The germline V gene encodes CDR1 SGHTA and CDR2 FQGNSA. The CDR3 DNA reads TGTGCCAGCAGCTTGGGCAGATCAAAAACCGAGCAGTACTTC. Amino acids: CASSLGRSKTEQYF.

This chain connects TRBV7-6 to TRBJ2-5, with D possibly TRBD2 on 5 matching bases. Germline CDR1 is SGHVS and CDR2 is FNYEAQ. The CDR3 sequence is 13 residues long. V was clipped by 0 bases and J by 3 bases, with 5 bases between them. The CDR3 DNA reads as TGTGCCAGCAGCTTAGCGAGGGAAGAGACCCAGTACTTC. Encoded protein: CASSLAREETQYF.

This clone has just one count. The genes are TRBV18 and TRBJ2-4; 8 bases are a match to TRBD1. Germline values: CDR1 KGHSH, CDR2 LQKENI. CDR3 length: 13 residues. The junction had 4 bases not matched to a gene; V was cut back by 5 bases and J by 7 bases. Here the CDR3 DNA reads TGTGCCAGCTCAGACCGGGACAGGAACATTCAGTACTTC. Amino acids: CASSDRDRNIQYF.